This TCR beta chain is from a study of T cell changes during pregnancy in multiple sclerosis. This CDR3 contains 15 residues. CDR1 SNHLY and CDR2 FYNNEI come from the germline V gene. V dropped 7 bases and J dropped 5; count of bases not matched to a gene: 8. Sequenced by immunoSEQ multiplex PCR; TCRdb stores in-frame clones only, minus some. The sample has 75,000 to 95,000 clones, less than 95% seen once. The rearrangement uses TRBV2 and TRBJ2-1; 10 nucleotides line up with TRBD1. The sample here was peripheral blood, taken before pregnancy. The sequence was obtained from a female donor with multiple sclerosis, enrolled in a pregnancy study. CDR3 in amino acids: CASMRGTGVHNEQFF. In DNA form, the CDR3 reads TGTGCCAGCATGCGGGGGACAGGGGTCCACAATGAGCAGTTCTTC. Full variable domain (outside the CDR3, taken from reference TRBV2 and TRBJ2-1): EPEVTQTPSHQVTQMGQEVILRCVPISNHLYFYWYRQILGQKVEFLVSFYNNEISEKSEIFDDQFSVERPDGSNFTLKIRSTKLEDSAMYFCASMRGTGVHNEQFFGPGTRLTVL.